Listed below are T cell receptor beta chains from one sample, sequenced in a study of T cell changes during pregnancy in multiple sclerosis. TCRdb keeps only in-frame clones here, not all; method: immunoSEQ multiplex PCR. The data contain tens of thousands of clones, 75% to 90% of them singletons. The sample was CD4+ T cells from peripheral blood mononuclear cells, taken in the first trimester of pregnancy. Receptors were obtained from a female donor with multiple sclerosis, enrolled in a pregnancy study. The CDR3 runs from the conserved cysteine through the conserved F or W. Each record gives: V gene, D gene, J gene, clone size, CDR3 protein, CDR3 DNA. The D gene is left open where the match is weak. Some rows have no size entry. The others give once, few or many, or a class for an expanded clone.

V: TRBV27; D: TRBD1; J: TRBJ2-7; size: -; CDR3: CASSKQTGSGEQYF; DNA: TGTGCCAGCAGTAAACAGACAGGGTCTGGCGAGCAGTACTTC
V: TRBV2; D: -; J: TRBJ1-6; size: few; CDR3: CASSDIGGADNSPLHF; DNA: TGTGCCAGCAGTGATATAGGAGGGGCTGACAATTCACCCCTCCACTTT
V: TRBV9; D: -; J: TRBJ2-2; size: -; CDR3: CASSDPGANTGELFF; DNA: TGTGCCAGCAGCGACCCGGGAGCGAACACCGGGGAGCTGTTTTTT
V: TRBV21-1; D: -; J: TRBJ1-1; size: -; CDR3: CASSYDKQNTEAFF; DNA: TGTGCCAGCAGCTATGACAAGCAGAACACTGAAGCTTTCTTT
V: TRBV29-1; D: -; J: TRBJ2-2; size: -; CDR3: CSVGQPTGELFF; DNA: TGCAGCGTCGGACAGCCCACCGGGGAGCTGTTTTTT
V: TRBV6-6; D: -; J: TRBJ2-5; size: -; CDR3: CASSYSMATQETQYF; DNA: TGTGCCAGCAGTTACTCGATGGCCACCCAAGAGACCCAGTACTTC
V: TRBV30; D: TRBD1; J: TRBJ1-4; size: few; CDR3: CAWSRGQATNEKLFF; DNA: TGTGCCTGGAGCCGTGGACAGGCAACTAATGAAAAACTGTTTTTT
V: TRBV28; D: -; J: TRBJ1-5; size: few; CDR3: CASSWGGSGNQPQHF; DNA: TGTGCCAGCAGTTGGGGAGGATCGGGGAATCAGCCCCAGCATTTT
V: TRBV10-3; D: TRBD1; J: TRBJ2-3; size: -; CDR3: CAISVIGTESSTDTQYF; DNA: TGTGCCATCAGTGTAATCGGGACAGAGTCTAGCACAGATACGCAGTATTTT
V: TRBV13; D: -; J: TRBJ2-1; size: -; CDR3: CASSLLVSNEQFF; DNA: TGTGCCAGCAGCTTATTGGTTAGTAATGAGCAGTTCTTC
V: TRBV18; D: TRBD1; J: TRBJ1-2; size: few; CDR3: CASSPTGQGYTF; DNA: TGTGCCAGCTCACCGACAGGGCAAGGCTACACCTTC
V: TRBV4-1; D: TRBD2; J: TRBJ2-3; size: -; CDR3: CASSQRTSGGTDTQYF; DNA: TGCGCCAGCAGCCAGCGGACTAGCGGGGGCACAGATACGCAGTATTTT
V: TRBV15; D: TRBD1; J: TRBJ1-2; size: once; CDR3: CATNSRTGSGYTF; DNA: TGTGCCACCAACAGCAGGACAGGGTCTGGCTACACCTTC
V: TRBV6-5; D: TRBD2; J: TRBJ2-7; size: -; CDR3: CASSYKLAGGYEQYF; DNA: TGTGCCAGCAGTTACAAACTAGCGGGGGGTTACGAGCAGTACTTC
V: TRBV7-3; D: -; J: TRBJ2-3; size: once; CDR3: CASSFGWASDTQYF; DNA: TGTGCCAGCAGCTTCGGATGGGCATCAGATACGCAGTATTTT
V: TRBV11-3; D: TRBD2; J: TRBJ2-1; size: -; CDR3: CASSLGIAGGPIYYNEQFF; DNA: TGTGCCAGCAGCTTAGGAATAGCGGGAGGGCCGATTTATTACAATGAGCAGTTCTTC
V: TRBV4-1; D: TRBD1; J: TRBJ1-2; size: -; CDR3: CASSQDDRGIGYTF; DNA: TGCGCCAGCAGCCAAGACGACAGGGGGATAGGGTACACCTTC
V: TRBV7-9; D: -; J: TRBJ2-5; size: -; CDR3: CASSLEQGGTQYF; DNA: TGTGCCAGCAGCTTAGAACAGGGTGGGACCCAGTACTTC
V: TRBV6-1; D: -; J: TRBJ1-2; size: -; CDR3: CASSPLGGPYGYTF; DNA: TGTGCCAGCAGTCCTCTCGGGGGGCCTTATGGCTACACCTTC
V: TRBV9; D: TRBD1; J: TRBJ2-7; size: -; CDR3: CASSVDQGVFYEQYF; DNA: TGTGCCAGCAGCGTAGACCAGGGGGTTTTTTACGAGCAGTACTTC
V: TRBV2; D: -; J: TRBJ1-2; size: many; CDR3: CASSPMGQRNGYTF; DNA: TGTGCCAGCAGCCCCATGGGACAACGGAATGGCTACACCTTC
V: TRBV14; D: -; J: TRBJ2-7; size: -; CDR3: CASSQVRSLQQYF; DNA: TGTGCCAGCAGCCAAGTCAGATCCCTCCAGCAGTACTTC
V: TRBV5-1; D: TRBD2; J: TRBJ2-1; size: -; CDR3: CASSLVASGPYNEQFF; DNA: TGCGCCAGCAGCTTGGTGGCTAGCGGACCCTACAATGAGCAGTTCTTC
V: TRBV28; D: TRBD1; J: TRBJ1-5; size: -; CDR3: CASSSPGGNQPQHF; DNA: TGTGCCAGCAGTTCTCCAGGGGGTAATCAGCCCCAGCATTTT
V: TRBV5-1; D: -; J: TRBJ1-6; size: -; CDR3: CASSLGSDSPLHF; DNA: TGCGCCAGCAGCTTGGGTTCGGATTCACCCCTCCACTTT
V: TRBV7-3; D: TRBD2; J: TRBJ2-5; size: -; CDR3: CASSLGLAGAGETQYF; DNA: TGTGCCAGCAGCCTCGGACTAGCGGGGGCCGGGGAGACCCAGTACTTC
V: TRBV19; D: -; J: TRBJ2-1; size: -; CDR3: CASSIVGGAHSNEQFF; DNA: TGTGCCAGTAGTATAGTTGGCGGGGCCCACTCCAATGAGCAGTTCTTC
V: TRBV7-9; D: -; J: TRBJ1-1; size: -; CDR3: CASSPQGGSTEAFF; DNA: TGTGCCAGCAGCCCACAGGGAGGGTCCACTGAAGCTTTCTTT
V: TRBV10-3; D: -; J: TRBJ1-4; size: -; CDR3: CAISEQLNEKLFF; DNA: TGTGCCATCAGTGAACAGCTTAATGAAAAACTGTTTTTT
V: TRBV6-5; D: TRBD1; J: TRBJ2-7; size: -; CDR3: CASRETGWRYEQYF; DNA: TGTGCCAGCAGGGAGACAGGGTGGCGCTACGAGCAGTACTTC
V: TRBV27; D: -; J: TRBJ2-3; size: -; CDR3: CASSDLLEGASNTDTQYF; DNA: TGTGCCAGCAGTGATTTGCTGGAGGGGGCAAGCAACACAGATACGCAGTATTTT
V: TRBV19; D: TRBD2; J: TRBJ2-2; size: -; CDR3: CASSTAGGPRTGELFF; DNA: TGTGCCAGTAGTACAGCGGGAGGGCCGCGAACCGGGGAGCTGTTTTTT
V: TRBV9; D: TRBD1; J: TRBJ2-2; size: -; CDR3: CASSLGSGGTGELFF; DNA: TGTGCCAGCAGCCTCGGGTCAGGGGGAACCGGGGAGCTGTTTTTT
V: TRBV27; D: -; J: TRBJ2-2; size: -; CDR3: CASSLTRGLSGELFF; DNA: TGTGCCAGCAGTTTAACCCGGGGATTGTCCGGGGAGCTGTTTTTT
V: TRBV30; D: TRBD1; J: TRBJ1-6; size: -; CDR3: CAWSNPDRVNNSPLHF; DNA: TGTGCCTGGAGTAACCCAGACAGGGTCAATAATTCACCCCTCCACTTT
V: TRBV6-5; D: -; J: TRBJ2-1; size: -; CDR3: CASRTGRYNEQFF; DNA: TGTGCCAGCAGGACAGGTCGATACAATGAGCAGTTCTTC
V: TRBV19; D: -; J: TRBJ2-7; size: once; CDR3: CASSIGQGSYEQYF; DNA: TGTGCCAGTAGTATAGGGCAGGGGTCCTACGAGCAGTACTTC
V: TRBV7-2; D: -; J: TRBJ1-2; size: -; CDR3: CASSLGASYTF; DNA: TGTGCCAGCAGCTTAGGGGCCAGCTACACCTTC
V: TRBV6-5; D: -; J: TRBJ1-4; size: -; CDR3: CATKTGENEKLFF; DNA: TGTGCCACCAAGACAGGAGAAAATGAAAAACTGTTTTTT
V: TRBV7-9; D: -; J: TRBJ1-1; size: -; CDR3: CASSLQGNTEAFF; DNA: TGTGCCAGCAGCTTACAGGGCAACACTGAAGCTTTCTTT
V: TRBV11-2; D: -; J: TRBJ1-3; size: -; CDR3: CASSLEQVGNTIYF; DNA: TGTGCCAGCAGCTTAGAACAGGTTGGAAACACCATATATTTT
V: TRBV7-3; D: -; J: TRBJ2-1; size: -; CDR3: CASSLRVGEQFF; DNA: TGTGCCAGCAGCCTCAGGGTGGGCGAGCAGTTCTTC
V: TRBV2; D: TRBD2; J: TRBJ2-3; size: -; CDR3: CASLSGTSGYSTDTQYF; DNA: TGTGCCAGCCTATCTGGGACTAGCGGTTATAGCACAGATACGCAGTATTTT
V: TRBV7-9; D: -; J: TRBJ2-1; size: -; CDR3: CASSLALNSFEQFF; DNA: TGTGCCAGCAGCTTAGCGCTAAATAGTTTTGAGCAGTTCTTC
V: TRBV5-1; D: TRBD2; J: TRBJ2-3; size: -; CDR3: CASSSGLAGGQDTQYF; DNA: TGCGCCAGCAGCTCCGGACTAGCGGGGGGGCAAGATACGCAGTATTTT
V: TRBV5-1; D: TRBD2; J: TRBJ2-7; size: -; CDR3: CASSLAVSGGTEQYF; DNA: TGCGCCAGCAGCTTGGCTGTATCGGGAGGGACTGAGCAGTACTTC
V: TRBV19; D: TRBD2; J: TRBJ2-1; size: -; CDR3: CATQRGGGEQFF; DNA: TGTGCCACGCAGCGGGGAGGCGGCGAGCAGTTCTTC
V: TRBV21-1; D: -; J: TRBJ2-2; size: few; CDR3: CASGAGGYTGELFF; DNA: TGTGCCAGTGGGGCAGGGGGTTACACCGGGGAGCTGTTTTTT
V: TRBV7-6; D: -; J: TRBJ1-3; size: -; CDR3: CASSLGAATSGNTIYF; DNA: TGTGCCAGCAGCTTAGGGGCAGCCACCTCTGGAAACACCATATATTTT
V: TRBV7-6; D: -; J: TRBJ2-7; size: few; CDR3: CASSPRRGDEQYF; DNA: TGTGCCAGCAGTCCTCGTCGGGGAGACGAGCAGTACTTC
V: TRBV11-3; D: -; J: TRBJ1-2; size: -; CDR3: CASSLVLGPGQNYGYTF; DNA: TGTGCCAGCAGCTTAGTTCTAGGTCCGGGACAAAACTATGGCTACACCTTC
V: TRBV9; D: -; J: TRBJ2-1; size: -; CDR3: CASSTRQENYNEQFF; DNA: TGTGCCAGCAGCACCAGACAGGAGAACTACAATGAGCAGTTCTTC